The entry below describes one T cell receptor beta chain. These data belong to a study of blood T cell repertoires in COVID-19. Membership in each cohort depended on participant-reported clinical history. The recovered donors of Cohort 3 showed two negative PCRs, clearance, or symptom resolution. In the authors' workflow: The authors estimated nucleated cell counts from reference gene primer amplification. Only in-frame clones appear in the TCRdb table, and some are missing; sequencing was by immunoSEQ multiplex PCR. V and J calls and clone size are as listed in that table; D and trimming were resolved from the DNA. The sample has hundreds of thousands of clones, 86% seen once. Germline assignment: CDR1 SGHTA and CDR2 FQGNSA. The germline V and J ends were trimmed by 1 base and 1 base, with 7 bases remaining between them. The CDR3 runs to 14 residues.

The sample consisted of PBMCs or T cells enriched from blood (not recorded which). The clonotype comes from a man aged 35-49 years who had recovered from COVID-19. The chain has TRBV7-2 and TRBJ1-1, with D hard to call. The CDR3 reads CASSLERSNTEAFF. The CDR3 DNA sequence: TGTGCCAGCAGCTTAGAACGGTCGAACACTGAAGCTTTCTTT.